This entry lists 18 T cell receptor beta chains sequenced from one sample in a study of Graves' ophthalmopathy and Graves' hyperthyroidism. The sequenced template was RNA, covering the TCR beta CDR3 region. First-round RT-PCR relied on HTBI primers, and a second-round multiplex PCR came next. From the multiplex PCR reads, TCRdb called clonotypes with MiXCR, one entry per CDR3 protein. Seen here are under 800,000 distinct CDR3 sequences, 22% observed once, and the top ten hold around 6.9%. Sequenced: peripheral blood. Receptors were obtained from a woman younger than 35 with stable Graves' hyperthyroidism. Some clones in this sample may be carry-over from other donors' samples.

This clonotype was counted ten times or more. The chain combines TRBV19 with TRBJ1-2; 8 nucleotides align to TRBD1. Trimming at V came to 6 bases and at J to 9 bases, leaving 9 bases not matched to a gene. The CDR3 has 13 residues. Germline lookup yields CDR1 LNHDA and CDR2 SQIVND (reference sequence). CDR3 protein: CASRGQDRASYTF. In DNA, the CDR3 is TGTGCCAGTAGGGGACAGGACAGGGCAAGCTACACCTTC.

V gene TRBV12-3 or TRBV12-4 combines with J gene TRBJ1-2; D call uncertain. The CDR3 totals 13 residues. V was pared by 6 bases and J by 7 bases, with 15 bases between. CDR3 coding DNA: TGTGCCAGCAGCAAGGACCCACTCATTGGCTACACCTTC. It translates to CASSKDPLIGYTF.

This chain connects TRBV7-8 to TRBJ2-5; the D gene is possibly TRBD2 (7 bases). Germline values: CDR1 SGHVS, CDR2 FQNEAQ. V lost 7 bases and J 5 bases, leaving 20 bases between the germline ends. The CDR3 contains 15 residues. CDR3 in amino acids: CASIPRRGAQETQYF. Written as DNA, the CDR3 is TGTGCCAGCATCCCCCGACGGGGGGCGCAGGAGACCCAGTACTTC.

This chain connects TRBV20-1 to TRBJ2-5; TRBD2 might be the D (7 bases). Germline CDR1 reads DFQATT; CDR2 reads SNEGSKA (reference sequence). Trimming shortened V by 0 bases and J by 2 bases, and 19 bases separated the two germline ends. The CDR3 length is 17 residues. CDR3 loop: CSARDGSGRGAQETQYF. In DNA, the CDR3 is TGCAGTGCTAGAGACGGTTCGGGCCGGGGGGCTCAAGAGACCCAGTACTTC.

This clonotype was counted at least ten times. The V call is TRBV28, the J call TRBJ1-1, with 7 bases that match TRBD1. Unmatched junction bases numbered 12, after V lost 5 bases and J lost 0 bases. The CDR3 runs to 17 residues. Germline V gene lookup returns CDR1 MDHEN and CDR2 SYDVKM. The CDR3 DNA reads as TGTGCCAGCAGTCCCTCGACAGGGATCATGGTGAACACTGAAGCTTTCTTT. This gives the protein CASSPSTGIMVNTEAFF.

This clonotype has just one count. This chain joins TRBV19 and TRBJ2-2; D is possibly TRBD1 (6 bases). CDR1 is LNHDA and CDR2 is SQIVND in the germline V gene (reference sequence). V lost 7 bases to trimming and J lost 0 bases, with 12 bases between them. The CDR3 runs to 15 residues. The CDR3 region is CASIRQATNTGELFF. Written as DNA, the CDR3 is TGTGCCAGTATTAGACAGGCCACGAACACCGGGGAGCTGTTTTTT.

This sequence joins TRBV7-2 and TRBJ2-7; a weak D match, TRBD2 (6 bases). V shed 0 bases and J shed 5 bases, with 17 bases lying between them. Germline lookup yields CDR1 SGHTA and CDR2 FQGNSA. The CDR3 totals 16 residues. The CDR3 reads CASSLAGLLGVHEQYF. Here the CDR3 DNA reads TGTGCCAGCAGCTTAGCGGGACTTCTAGGGGTCCACGAGCAGTACTTC.

The genes are TRBV11-2 and TRBJ1-1; D is unresolved. The CDR3 spans 11 residues. Germline assignment: CDR1 SGHAT and CDR2 FQNNGV. Deletions cut 5 bases from V and 6 bases from J, with 7 bases between. CDR3 nucleotides: TGTGCCAGCAGCAATTGGCCTGAAGCTTTCTTT. Translation: CASSNWPEAFF.

This rearrangement joins TRBV29-1 to TRBJ2-5, with a tentative D call TRBD2 (6 bases). Germline CDR1 SQVTM, CDR2 ANQGSEA. Trimming removed 1 base from V and 5 bases from J, with 11 bases in between. This CDR3 region has 13 residues. The CDR3 loop is CSVEVAGRETQYF. The CDR3 DNA reads as TGCAGCGTTGAAGTGGCGGGGAGGGAGACCCAGTACTTC.

Ten or more counts support this clonotype. The chain combines TRBV6-5 with TRBJ2-7; 10 nucleotides match TRBD1. The CDR3 length is 14 residues. Germline V CDR1 and CDR2: MNHEY, SVGAGI. The trim removed 2 bases at V and 3 bases at J, leaving 1 base unmatched. The CDR3 is CASSYGTGVYEQYF. The CDR3 nucleotides read TGTGCCAGCAGTTACGGGACAGGGGTCTACGAGCAGTACTTC.

This clonotype has just a few counts. The J gene is TRBJ1-2, the V gene TRBV7-9; maybe TRBD1 (5 bases). This CDR3 contains 14 residues. Per the germline V gene, CDR1 is SEHNR and CDR2 is FQNEAQ (reference sequence). V was pared by 5 bases and J by 4 bases, with 14 bases between. Here the CDR3 DNA reads TGTGCCAGCAGCCCCGCGGCGGACATCTATGGCTACACCTTC. Translation: CASSPAADIYGYTF.

This clonotype has at least ten counts. The chain uses TRBV6-1 and TRBJ2-7, with 10 nucleotides matching TRBD2. V shed 4 bases, J shed 2 bases, and the junction held 5 bases outside the gene matches. The CDR3 is 15 amino acids. Germline lookup yields CDR1 MNHNS and CDR2 SASEGT. The CDR3 DNA reads TGTGCCAGCAGTGCCGGGACTAGCGAGACCTACGAGCAGTACTTC. Translating it yields CASSAGTSETYEQYF.

The rearrangement links TRBV12-3 or TRBV12-4 to TRBJ1-1; 9 bases match TRBD1. The CDR3 has 14 amino acids. The J segment lost 4 bases and the V segment lost 5 bases, leaving 5 bases of the junction unmatched. In nucleotides, the CDR3 is TGTGCCAGCAGTGGGCAGACAGGGGGCACTGAAGCTTTCTTT. It yields the protein CASSGQTGGTEAFF.

CDR3 region: CASSRRGGFTEAFF. The CDR3 DNA reads as TGCGCCAGCAGCCGTCGTGGGGGGTTCACTGAAGCTTTCTTT. V is TRBV4-1 and J is TRBJ1-1, with TRBD1 as a possible D gene (5 bases). This CDR3 comprises 14 residues. V lost 4 bases and J lost 4, with 13 bases in between. Looked up from germline, CDR1 is MGHRA and CDR2 is YSYEKL.

This clonotype was recorded at least ten times. V and J are TRBV30 and TRBJ1-5; 10 bases are a match to TRBD1. J gave up 7 bases and V 1 base, and 7 bases lay outside the gene matches. The CDR3 length is 15 residues. Germline CDR1 is GTSNPN and CDR2 is SVGIG (reference sequence). As DNA, the CDR3 is TGTGCCTGGAGTGCGGGACAGGGGTTAGGACAGCCCCAGCATTTT. Its translation: CAWSAGQGLGQPQHF.

The sample holds a few counts of this clonotype. In nucleotides, the CDR3 is TGCGCCAGCAGCTTGGCGTCGGCCTCCACTGGAAACACCATATATTTT. It yields the protein CASSLASASTGNTIYF. This rearrangement joins TRBV5-1 to TRBJ1-3; no reliable D call. V lost 0 bases and J lost 2, with 12 bases in between. This CDR3 contains 16 residues. Germline lookup yields CDR1 SGHRS and CDR2 YFSETQ.

This clonotype was recorded at least ten times. V gene TRBV12-3 or TRBV12-4 combines with J gene TRBJ2-7; D is possibly TRBD1 or TRBD2 (5 bases each). Trimming stripped 5 bases from V and 2 bases from J, with 13 bases between. The CDR3 covers 14 residues. The CDR3 sequence is CASSPPGRTYEQYF. As DNA, the CDR3 is TGTGCCAGCAGTCCTCCGGGACGGACCTACGAGCAGTACTTC.

This clonotype was observed at least ten times. The rearrangement links TRBV24-1 to TRBJ2-5; 11 nucleotides match TRBD2. Germline V gene data show CDR1 as KGHDR and CDR2 as SFDVKD. V dropped 2 bases and J dropped 5; count of bases not matched to a gene: 12. The CDR3 sequence is 18 residues long. The CDR3 nucleotides are TGTGCCACCAGTGATTGGGGGACTAGCGGTATCAACAGGGAGACCCAGTACTTC. This encodes CATSDWGTSGINRETQYF.